The 15 T cell receptor beta chains reported below all come from one sample, sequenced in a study of cytomegalovirus exposure and HLA in healthy donors. PCR amplification relied on 60 Vbeta primers (plus 13 Jbeta primers). Sequencing was performed with immunoSEQ multiplex PCR; in TCRdb, only in-frame clones are kept and a portion is missing. The sample yields some 140,000 clones, around 79% seen once. The sample consisted of PBMCs. Receptor source: a man aged 40-49 years in good health and CMV-seropositive.

This chain joins TRBV21-1 and TRBJ2-5; the DNA was not compared with TRBD2, the D call given in the table. TRBV21-1 is designated a pseudogene. The CDR3 totals 16 residues. CDR3 coding DNA: TGTGCCAGCAGCAAAGAAGCGAGCTACTACCAAGAGACCCAGTACTTC. It specifies CASSKEASYYQETQYF.

CDR3 sequence: CASSSTGQGNTIYF. The DNA for the CDR3 is TGCGCCAGCAGCTCGACAGGGCAAGGAAACACCATATATTTT. The chain uses TRBV5-1 and TRBJ1-3; TRBD1 matches at 7 bases. CDR3 length: 14 residues. Germline values: CDR1 SGHRS, CDR2 YFSETQ. J lost 4 bases, V lost 3 bases, and 4 bases had no gene match.

V gene TRBV5-6 combines with J gene TRBJ1-1; possible D gene TRBD1, 5 bases. The germline CDR1 and CDR2 sequences are SGHDT and YYEEEE. The V end lost 6 bases, the J end lost 4 bases, and 19 bases lay between the germline ends. This CDR3 contains 15 residues. The CDR3 DNA reads TGTGCCAGCATCTTTGGGGGGGGTTCGGGCACTGAAGCTTTCTTT. It encodes CASIFGGGSGTEAFF.

The gene calls are TRBV30 and TRBJ2-7; no clear D gene. V gave up 8 bases and J gave up 0 bases, with 17 bases separating them. This CDR3 comprises 14 residues. Germline CDR1 reads GTSNPN; CDR2 reads SVGIG (reference sequence). CDR3 sequence reads: CAAHSVLHSYEQYF. The CDR3 coding sequence is TGTGCCGCCCACTCCGTCCTCCACTCCTACGAGCAGTACTTC.

The chain uses TRBV10-3 and TRBJ2-2; D remains ambiguous. CDR3 size: 14 residues. Trimming took off 5 bases at V and 3 bases at J, with 10 bases between the two ends. Germline CDR1 is ENHRY and CDR2 is SYGVKD. DNA of the CDR3: TGTGCCATCAGTAAGTATGGAGACACCGGGGAGCTGTTTTTT. Encoded protein: CAISKYGDTGELFF.

The gene calls are TRBV5-1 and TRBJ2-5; 7 nucleotides align to TRBD1. Germline CDR1 is SGHRS and CDR2 is YFSETQ. The V and J ends lost 0 bases and 1 base, in that order; junction bases with no gene match: 6. The CDR3 loop spans 16 amino acids. CDR3 nucleotide sequence: TGCGCCAGCAGCTTGGCGGGACGACAGGGCCAAGAGACCCAGTACTTC. Translated, it gives CASSLAGRQGQETQYF.

This rearrangement joins TRBV19 to TRBJ1-2; D gene unclear. V dropped 10 bases and J dropped 0 bases, with 18 bases sitting between them. The CDR3 runs to 15 residues. From germline, CDR1 is LNHDA and CDR2 SQIVND (reference sequence). The DNA for the CDR3 is TGTGCCACCCAAAGCTTGAGGACTTCTAACTATGGCTACACCTTC. It encodes CATQSLRTSNYGYTF.

The V and J genes are TRBV5-8 and TRBJ1-2; tentatively, D is TRBD1 (5 bases). The CDR3 has 15 residues. CDR1 SGHTS and CDR2 YDEGEE come from the germline V gene. V lost 6 bases and J 2 bases, leaving 17 bases between the germline ends. In nucleotides, the CDR3 is TGTGCCAGCACCGATGTGGACACCGAAAACTATGGCTACACCTTC. Its protein is CASTDVDTENYGYTF.

The table lists this clone with a few counts. This chain links TRBV30 with TRBJ2-2; D may be TRBD1 (6 bases). V gave up 6 bases and J gave up 6 bases, with 20 bases separating them. Germline V CDR1 and CDR2: GTSNPN, SVGIG (reference sequence). The CDR3 runs to 15 residues. The CDR3 spells CACPVQGIRAGELFF. The CDR3 DNA follows: TGTGCCTGCCCAGTGCAGGGGATTCGGGCCGGGGAGCTGTTTTTT.

The chain uses TRBV6-4 and TRBJ1-1; a possible D gene is TRBD1 (5 bases). The CDR3 loop spans 19 amino acids. Germline CDR1 reads MRHNA; CDR2 reads SNTAGT. Trimming left V 7 bases short and J 4 bases short, with 31 bases between. Written as DNA, the CDR3 is TGTGCCAGCAAACCCCCAGGGATTAAACCGTCACAGGAGGGCACTGAAGCTTTCTTT. This encodes CASKPPGIKPSQEGTEAFF.

The table lists this clone with a count of one. The junction departs from germline at one end; a sequencing error may be responsible. The chain employs TRBV10-1 and TRBJ1-3; TRBD1 might be the D (5 bases). The CDR3 loop spans 13 amino acids. CDR1 and CDR2 (germline): WNHNN, SYGVQD (reference sequence). The CDR3 loop reads CASTDSNRNAIYF. Here the CDR3 DNA reads TGCGCCAGCACCGACAGCAACAGAAACGCCATATATTTT.

This chain uses TRBV28 with TRBJ1-5; 9 positions agree with TRBD1. The CDR3 consists of 16 residues. The J segment lost 6 bases and the V segment lost 7 bases, leaving 13 bases of the junction unmatched. Germline V gene lookup returns CDR1 MDHEN and CDR2 SYDVKM. CDR3 region: CASIPPRDRDAQPQHF. CDR3 DNA: TGTGCCAGCATTCCCCCTCGGGACAGGGACGCTCAGCCCCAGCATTTT.

Only one count was recorded for this clone. This sequence joins TRBV28 and TRBJ2-3; TRBD2 matches at 7 bases. Germline CDR1 and CDR2: MDHEN and SYDVKM. V shed 4 bases, J shed 3 bases, and the junction held 4 bases outside the gene matches. CDR3 length: 14 amino acids. The CDR3 coding sequence is TGTGCCAGCAGTTGGGCGGGAGTAACAGATACGCAGTATTTT. It yields the protein CASSWAGVTDTQYF.

The chain links TRBV27 to TRBJ2-7; 9 bases fit TRBD2. Losses at the gene ends were 2 bases for V and 1 base for J; bases not matched to a gene: 6. The length of the CDR3 is 16 residues. CDR1 and CDR2 from the germline V gene are MNHEY and SMNVEV (reference sequence). Here the CDR3 DNA reads TGTGCCAGCAGTTTACGGGCTAGCGGGGCATCCTACGAGCAGTACTTC. It codes for CASSLRASGASYEQYF.

This chain links TRBV5-6 with TRBJ2-7, with 9 bases fitting TRBD1. The CDR3 is made up of 15 amino acids. Trimming removed 2 bases from V and 4 bases from J; junction bases left unmatched: 7. Germline assignment: CDR1 SGHDT and CDR2 YYEEEE. In DNA form, the CDR3 reads TGTGCCAGCAGCTTTCATACAGGGGGCTTGTACGAGCAGTACTTC. This codes for CASSFHTGGLYEQYF.